This T cell receptor (beta chain) emerged from a study of T cells after posttransplantation cyclophosphamide. The method was immunoSEQ multiplex PCR; TCRdb's version includes in-frame clones alone and lacks a portion of them. The sample lists 47,000 or so clones; about 90% were seen once. Looked up from germline, CDR1 is GTSNPN and CDR2 is SVGIG (reference sequence). The CDR3 consists of 12 residues. The chain couples TRBV30 to TRBJ2-5, with 9 bases fitting TRBD2. The J call may be mistaken, given a closer DNA end match to TRBJ2-7. The TCR originated in a woman aged 45-60 years in good health and a related stem cell transplant donor. Sequenced: PBMCs. For the CDR3, the DNA is TGTGCCTCCCTAGCGGGAAATGTCGAGCAGTACTTC. This encodes CASLAGNVEQYF.